A single sample gave rise to the 30 T cell receptor beta chains below, sequenced in a study of blood T cell repertoires in COVID-19. TCRdb's copy holds only in-frame clones and misses some; the assay was immunoSEQ multiplex PCR. The table lists more than 400,000 clones, 70% to 90% of them singletons, with 3.2% in the top ten. The sequenced sample was peripheral blood. All receptors derive from a human donor in a cohort sampled during active COVID-19.

V gene TRBV10-3 combines with J gene TRBJ2-7; D uncertain. The CDR3 has 12 residues. Germline assignment: CDR1 ENHRY and CDR2 SYGVKD. V lost 10 bases and J lost 1, with 11 bases in between. The CDR3 spells CATTGQSYEQYF. In DNA form, the CDR3 reads TGTGCCACCACCGGTCAATCCTACGAGCAGTACTTC.

This clone has just one count. V and J are TRBV27 and TRBJ1-2; D is uncertain. This CDR3 contains 15 residues. Trimming stripped 2 bases from V and 7 bases from J, with 17 bases between. Germline assignment: CDR1 MNHEY and CDR2 SMNVEV (reference sequence). The CDR3 coding sequence is TGTGCCAGCAGTTTACGGGTAGGCGGGATTTCTGGCTACACCTTC. Translating it yields CASSLRVGGISGYTF.

This clone has a single count. The gene calls are TRBV7-9 and TRBJ1-2; 7 bases map to TRBD1. V lost 4 bases and J lost 4; bases outside the gene matches: 6. CDR3 length equals 14 residues. Germline V gives CDR1 SEHNR, CDR2 FQNEAQ (reference sequence). The CDR3 DNA reads TGTGCCAGCAGCTCCCTCCGACAGGGCTATGGCTACACCTTC. Translated, it gives CASSSLRQGYGYTF.

V gene TRBV5-1 combines with J gene TRBJ2-2, with 10 bases fitting TRBD1. Germline CDR1 and CDR2: SGHRS and YFSETQ. This CDR3 contains 19 residues. V was clipped by 4 bases and J by 3 bases; unmatched bases: 15. Here the CDR3 DNA reads TGCGCCAGCAGCCTCTTCACCCCGGACAGGGGGTATGACACCGGGGAGCTGTTTTTT. The encoded protein is CASSLFTPDRGYDTGELFF.

V gene TRBV4-3 combines with J gene TRBJ1-1; weak D call: TRBD1 (5 bases). Germline V gene data show CDR1 as LGHNA and CDR2 as YSLEER. V was clipped by 0 bases and J by 3 bases, with 11 bases between them. The CDR3 runs 15 residues. The CDR3 loop reads CASSQDFGAYTEAFF. Written as DNA, the CDR3 is TGCGCCAGCAGCCAAGATTTTGGGGCCTACACTGAAGCTTTCTTT.

This chain links TRBV10-1 with TRBJ2-7; TRBD1 is a possible D gene (5 bases). From germline, CDR1 is WNHNN and CDR2 SYGVQD (reference sequence). V was clipped by 5 bases and J by 4 bases, with 21 bases between them. CDR3 size: 16 residues. In nucleotides, the CDR3 is TGCGCCAGCAGTTTCCCCCCGAGGTCAGGGCTATACGAGCAGTACTTC. Protein sequence: CASSFPPRSGLYEQYF.

CDR3 residues: CASSSQGAPHTEAFF. CDR3 nucleotides: TGTGCCAGCAGTTCGCAGGGGGCTCCTCACACTGAAGCTTTCTTT. This chain links TRBV28 with TRBJ1-1; 8 bases agree with TRBD1. The CDR3 spans 15 residues. Germline trimming cut 4 bases from V and 3 bases from J; bases unmatched to any gene: 7. The germline V gene has CDR1 MDHEN and CDR2 SYDVKM.

The chain employs TRBV13 and TRBJ2-1, with 13 bases fitting TRBD2. After removal of 4 bases from V and 8 bases from J, the junction contained 5 bases not matched to a gene. The CDR3 length is 15 residues. Germline lookup yields CDR1 PRHDT and CDR2 FYEKMQ (reference sequence). The CDR3 protein is CASSSGLAGSHEQFF. Here the CDR3 DNA reads TGTGCCAGCAGCTCGGGACTAGCGGGAAGCCATGAGCAGTTCTTC.

The chain is built from TRBV2 and TRBJ1-1, with D unclear. The CDR3 is 15 residues long. Germline-derived CDR1 and CDR2 are SNHLY and FYNNEI. The ends were cut back, 3 bases at V and 1 base at J, with 12 bases in the middle. The CDR3 reads CASSDRLPRNTEAFF. The DNA of the CDR3 is TGTGCCAGCAGTGACCGCTTACCCAGGAACACTGAAGCTTTCTTT.

The J gene is TRBJ2-7, the V gene TRBV7-8; 11 nucleotides align to TRBD1. Trimming cost V 5 bases and J 7 bases; bases outside gene matches: 7. Germline values: CDR1 SGHVS, CDR2 FQNEAQ. The CDR3 consists of 14 residues. For the CDR3, the DNA is TGTGCCAGCAGCACGGGACAGGGGGTGCGGGAGCAGTACTTC. Translation gives CASSTGQGVREQYF.

This rearrangement joins TRBV28 to TRBJ1-4; TRBD1 agrees at 8 bases. Trimming took 6 bases from V and 10 from J; bases not matched to a gene: 13. CDR1 MDHEN and CDR2 SYDVKM come from the germline V gene. This CDR3 comprises 15 residues. CDR3 sequence: CASSRAGTGFGKLFF. CDR3 sequence (DNA): TGTGCCAGCAGCCGAGCCGGGACAGGATTCGGAAAACTGTTTTTT.

The chain is built from TRBV21-1 and TRBJ2-5; TRBD2 is the table's D call and was not checked against the DNA. TRBV21-1 is reported as a pseudogene. The CDR3 consists of 23 residues. The CDR3 reads CASSKVGGQGAPSGLAEPETQYF. In DNA form, the CDR3 reads TGTGCCAGCAGCAAAGTGGGCGGACAGGGGGCGCCCTCGGGACTAGCGGAGCCGGAGACCCAGTACTTC.

With regard to this clone: Sequence at one end of the junction differs from germline and may be a read error. V and J are TRBV30 and TRBJ1-2; D unclear. This CDR3 is 14 amino acids long. Per the germline V gene, CDR1 is GTSNPN and CDR2 is SVGIG (reference sequence). The CDR3 nucleotides are TGTGCCTGGATTACTTGGACTTTCCCCTATCGCTACACCTTC. It specifies CAWITWTFPYRYTF.

The CDR3 region has the DNA TGTGCCAGCAGCCTAGGAGTTCGAGGTCAGCCCCAGCATTTT. Protein sequence: CASSLGVRGQPQHF. The chain carries TRBV11-2 and TRBJ1-5, with D uncertain. CDR3 size: 14 residues. CDR1 SGHAT and CDR2 FQNNGV come from the germline V gene. V lost 5 bases, J lost 6 bases, and 14 bases lay in between.

The CDR3 nucleotides are TGTGCCACCAGCAGAGATGCATCCAGGGCCGTGGGCTACACCTTC. Amino acid sequence: CATSRDASRAVGYTF. The chain is built from TRBV15 and TRBJ1-2; possible D gene TRBD1, 5 bases. This CDR3 comprises 15 residues. Germline V gene sequence: CDR1 LNHNV, CDR2 YYDKDF (reference sequence). V shed 0 bases and J shed 8 bases, with 16 bases lying between them.

This clone has just a few counts. The rearrangement uses TRBV3-1 (or the pseudogene TRBV3-2) and TRBJ2-1; D unresolved. Germline V gene sequence: CDR1 LGHDT, CDR2 YNNKEL (reference sequence). CDR3 length equals 12 residues. The V and J ends lost 1 base and 12 bases respectively, with 10 bases between them. In nucleotides, the CDR3 is TGTGCCAGCAGCCAAGTGAGCTTTGGGCAGTTCTTC. The encoded protein is CASSQVSFGQFF.

The V and J genes are TRBV5-1 and TRBJ2-1; D unclear. Per germline, CDR1 SGHRS and CDR2 YFSETQ. The V gene lost 5 bases and the J gene lost 5 bases, with 14 bases spanning the gap. The CDR3 consists of 14 residues. Here the CDR3 reads CASREPLENNEQFF. The CDR3 region has the DNA TGCGCCAGCAGAGAACCCCTAGAAAACAATGAGCAGTTCTTC.

V gene TRBV19 combines with J gene TRBJ1-1; a weak D match, TRBD1 (5 bases). Germline V CDR1 and CDR2: LNHDA, SQIVND (reference sequence). V was pared by 4 bases and J by 5 bases, with 14 bases between. This CDR3 spans 14 amino acids. CDR3 protein: CASSSLGGETEAFF. For the CDR3, the DNA is TGTGCCAGTAGTAGTCTCGGAGGGGAAACTGAAGCTTTCTTT.

The chain joins TRBV6-6 to TRBJ2-3; the match to TRBD2 covers 14 bases. The junction had 8 bases not matched to a gene; V was cut back by 10 bases and J by 5 bases. CDR1 is MNHNY and CDR2 is SVGAGI in the germline V gene (reference sequence). CDR3 length: 15 amino acids. The CDR3 DNA reads TGTGCCACCCAAGGGACTAGCGGGAGAGAAGATACGCAGTATTTT. Protein sequence: CATQGTSGREDTQYF.

The genes are TRBV18 and TRBJ1-1; D may be TRBD1 (5 bases). V was pared by 3 bases and J by 3 bases, with 11 bases between. Germline V CDR1 and CDR2: KGHSH, LQKENI. The CDR3 loop spans 14 amino acids. Here the CDR3 reads CASSPQGPDTEAFF. CDR3 coding DNA: TGTGCCAGCTCACCCCAGGGCCCGGACACTGAAGCTTTCTTT.

This chain links TRBV18 with TRBJ2-7; 9 nucleotides match TRBD1. The germline V gene has CDR1 KGHSH and CDR2 LQKENI. After removal of 6 bases from V and 3 bases from J, the junction contained 9 bases not matched to a gene. The CDR3 has 15 amino acids. CDR3 bases: TGTGCCAGCTCTCCCGGGACAGGGAAGATCTACGAGCAGTACTTC. Translating gives CASSPGTGKIYEQYF.

J is TRBJ1-5 and V is TRBV27; 7 nucleotides agree with TRBD1. CDR3 length: 16 residues. CDR1 and CDR2 from the germline V gene are MNHEY and SMNVEV (reference sequence). Trimming took 6 bases from V and 3 from J; bases not matched to a gene: 11. The DNA of the CDR3 is TGTGCCAGCAGAGCCTGGACAGGCAAAATCAATCAGCCCCAGCATTTT. It translates to CASRAWTGKINQPQHF.

The V call is TRBV19, the J call TRBJ1-5; D perhaps matches TRBD1 (5 bases). The germline V gene has CDR1 LNHDA and CDR2 SQIVND (reference sequence). Between the trimmed V and J ends, which lost 7 bases and 8 bases, there was a span of 18 bases. CDR3 size: 14 residues. The CDR3 reads CASTPRTNVEPQHF. The CDR3 DNA reads as TGTGCCAGTACCCCTCGGACAAATGTAGAGCCCCAGCATTTT. The full variable domain, in which reference TRBV19 and TRBJ1-5 provide the parts outside the CDR3, is DGGITQSPKYLFRKEGQNVTLSCEQNLNHDAMYWYRQDPGQGLRLIYYSQIVNDFQKGDIAEGYSVSREKKESFPLTVTSAQKNPTAFYLCASTPRTNVEPQHFGDGTRLSIL.

On this clone itself: One end of the junction does not line up with germline, which may come from a read error. The gene calls are TRBV5-3 and TRBJ1-5; D gene unclear. TRBV5-3 is annotated as an ORF whose role is uncertain. The length of the CDR3 is 13 residues. The CDR3 is CARSLPRTFLGYF. Here the CDR3 DNA reads TGTGCCAGAAGCTTGCCAAGGACTTTCCTCGGATATTTT.

The chain links TRBV10-3 to TRBJ1-1; TRBD1 matches 8 bases. V was pared by 4 bases and J by 6 bases, with 10 bases of the junction left unmatched. The CDR3 runs 15 residues. Germline loops: CDR1 ENHRY, CDR2 SYGVKD. The CDR3, as DNA: TGTGCCATCAGTGGTCTGGCAGGGGGCCGGGCTGAAGCTTTCTTT. Residues: CAISGLAGGRAEAFF.

The chain uses TRBV18 and TRBJ1-1; D may be TRBD1 (5 bases). CDR1 and CDR2 from the germline V gene are KGHSH and LQKENI. The CDR3 covers 14 residues. The germline V and J ends were trimmed by 6 bases and 2 bases, with 13 bases remaining between them. The DNA of the CDR3 is TGTGCCAGCTCGGTGTCGGGGGTAAACACTGAAGCTTTCTTT. Its translation is CASSVSGVNTEAFF.

V gene TRBV6-5 combines with J gene TRBJ2-7; perhaps TRBD1 as D (6 bases). Germline V lookup: CDR1 MNHEY, CDR2 SVGAGI. The CDR3 sequence is 14 residues long. CDR3 loop: CAIGPRTATYEQYF. DNA for the CDR3: TGTGCAATAGGCCCTCGGACAGCAACCTACGAGCAGTACTTC.

The chain joins TRBV5-6 to TRBJ1-2; maybe TRBD1 (5 bases). The CDR3 loop spans 14 amino acids. The V end was cut by 6 bases, the J end by 0 bases, with 12 bases between. Per germline, CDR1 SGHDT and CDR2 YYEEEE. The CDR3 protein is CASTPRGSNYGYTF. The CDR3 DNA follows: TGTGCCAGCACGCCGCGGGGCTCTAACTATGGCTACACCTTC.

As concerns this clone: One end of the junction varies from germline; a read error may be responsible. The V and J genes are TRBV7-3 and TRBJ2-3; 14 bases map to TRBD2. The CDR3 runs to 13 residues. Germline-derived CDR1 and CDR2 are SGHTA and FQGTGA. CDR3 sequence reads: CASSQTGLAGAVF. The CDR3 region has the DNA TGTGCCAGCAGCCAAACGGGACTAGCGGGGGCAGTATTT.

The chain links TRBV28 to TRBJ1-2, with D perhaps matching TRBD1 (6 bases). The germline gives CDR1 MDHEN, CDR2 SYDVKM. Between the trimmed V and J ends, which lost 4 bases and 4 bases, there was a span of 19 bases. This CDR3 has 16 amino acids. CDR3 nucleotide sequence: TGTGCCAGCAGTTGGGGTTCGAGGGGGAGTGGCTATGGCTACACCTTC. It translates to CASSWGSRGSGYGYTF.